This TCR beta chain was sequenced during a study of cytomegalovirus exposure and HLA in healthy donors (dated by TCRdb to 2015 to 2018). In terms of the full investigation: A later analysis indicated that the 90 to 150 validation repertoires were generated on the platform also employed for the 666 repertoires of the first cohort. The study aimed to test whether cataloging public T cell receptors could reveal signatures of past pathogen exposure. In addition to the first cohort of 500 to 850 subjects, a separate validation cohort of 120 different subjects was used. The study combined high-throughput TCR immunosequencing, statistical association of individual TCRs with disease status, and machine learning to predict cytomegalovirus infection status.

Paper-wide results and their limitations: In vitro tests confirmed that a few of the cytomegalovirus-associated TCR beta chains recognize cytomegalovirus antigens. The classifier was reported to diagnose cytomegalovirus status with high specificity and sensitivity in both the original cohort and the validation cohort. The study listed 164 TCR beta chains as associated with cytomegalovirus. It was suggested by the authors that the approach could potentially be generalized to other disease states and immunological phenotypes. A later analysis had no HLA typing for the validation cohort, so co-occurrence there was scored across all 130 or so repertoires. While some public TCRs were present in many individuals, most TCR sequences turned up only very rarely across donors. Subsequent analysis determined that TCRs grouped into clusters in the first cohort also showed a tendency toward co-occurrence across the 120 or so validation repertoires, and about 93% of cluster scores exceeded 0.

The donors were included in the validation cohort of around 120 subjects, a group kept apart from the approximately 690-subject first cohort. Library preparation employed the immunoSEQ multiplex PCR assay. As for how the authors treated the data: A statistical classification framework was built to diagnose cytomegalovirus status from the catalog of TCR beta chain sequences. This immuneACCESS table, as held by TCRdb, lists in-frame sequences with V and J called but not all clones. Of the missing ones, under half trace to an unresolved V gene in checked studies; the others have no known cause. That table supplies the V and J calls and clone size; D and trimming were determined from the DNA. The sample has 250,000 to 300,000 clones on record, about 86% of them singletons. 0.9% to 1.1% of the sample is held by the ten biggest clonotypes. Per the germline V gene (reference sequence), SGHNT is the CDR1 and YYREEE is the CDR2. Including cysteine and phenylalanine, the CDR3 has 15 amino acids. CDR3 DNA only is kept here, 45 bases in frame from base 1. V lost 3 bases and J lost 2 bases, and the count of bases not matched to a germline gene is 7.

With regard to this clone: Its target antigen remains unknown. One base away there is no much larger clone; base qualities are not given.

This chain joins TRBV5-4 to TRBJ2-7, with TRBD1 matching 8 junction bases. The source of this sequence is a woman under 30 in good health and CMV-seronegative. The sample comprised PBMCs. DNA sequence: TGTGCCAGCAGCTCTCGCGGACAGGGTCCCTACGAGCAGTACTTC. It specifies CASSSRGQGPYEQYF.